A selection of T cell receptor beta chains follows, all from one sample in a study of metastatic and nonmetastatic thyroid tumors. TCRdb reanalyzed the PCR reads with MiXCR. This table has some 19,000 clones, 25% to 35% appearing once. Sequenced input: tumor tissue. The receptors come from a female donor with papillary thyroid cancer or a benign thyroid nodule (not recorded which). Some clones in this sample may be carry-over from other donors' samples. Both conserved end residues are part of each CDR3. The D gene is left open where the match is weak. Size tells how often a clone was seen (once, few, many) or the class of an expanded clone, and some rows leave it out.

length	V	D	J	size	DNA	CDR3
15	TRBV7-8	TRBD2	TRBJ2-3	many	TGTGCCAGCAGCCCCCCCCGAGCGGGGGCAGATACGCAGTATTTT	CASSPPRAGADTQYF
14	TRBV20-1	NA	TRBJ1-2	NA	TGCAGTGCTAGTGGGCACCGAGCTAACTATGGCTACACCTTC	CSASGHRANYGYTF
14	TRBV3-1	TRBD1	TRBJ2-7	NA	TGTGCCAGCAGCGTCTGGGACAGGTCCTACGAGCAGTACTTC	CASSVWDRSYEQYF
14	TRBV10-3	TRBD1	TRBJ2-7	NA	TGTGCCATCGGGAACGCCAGGGGGCATGGGGAGCAGTACTTC	CAIGNARGHGEQYF
14	TRBV11-2	NA	TRBJ2-1	NA	TGTGCCAGCAGCTTGTCGGGATCCTACAATGAGCAGTTCTTC	CASSLSGSYNEQFF
15	TRBV7-9	NA	TRBJ2-3	many	TGTGCCAGCAGCCGCTCCAGCGAAAGCACAGATACGCAGTATTTT	CASSRSSESTDTQYF
17	TRBV7-2	NA	TRBJ1-4	many	TGTGCCAGCAGCTCTAGCACGACAAGTGCAACTAATGAAAAACTGTTTTTT	CASSSSTTSATNEKLFF
15	TRBV11-2	TRBD2	TRBJ2-7	many	TGTGCCAGCAGCACCCGGACTAGCGGGAGCTACGAGCAGTACTTC	CASSTRTSGSYEQYF
16	TRBV6-5	TRBD2	TRBJ2-5	NA	TGTGCCAGCAGTTATAAGACTAGCGGGAGATGGGAGACCCAGTACTTC	CASSYKTSGRWETQYF
19	TRBV2	TRBD2	TRBJ2-1	many	TGTGCCAGCAGTGGGAACCGGGACTATTACCAGGTATCCTACAATGAGCAGTTCTTC	CASSGNRDYYQVSYNEQFF
13	TRBV28	NA	TRBJ2-7	NA	TGCGCCAGCAGATATAACGACGACTACGAGCAGTACTTC	CASRYNDDYEQYF
13	TRBV28	TRBD1	TRBJ2-1	many	TGTGCCATCGCGTGGGACAGACGCGCTGAGCAGTTCTTC	CAIAWDRRAEQFF
12	TRBV2	NA	TRBJ2-5	many	TGTGCCAGCAGCCCAGGGCCAGAGACCCAGTACTTC	CASSPGPETQYF
15	TRBV18	NA	TRBJ1-3	many	TGTGCCAGCTCATATACCGACAGCTCTGGAAACACCATATATTTT	CASSYTDSSGNTIYF
15	TRBV20-1	TRBD1	TRBJ1-5	NA	TGCAGTGATACGGGCACCCGACAGGGCGGTCAGCCCCAGCATTTT	CSDTGTRQGGQPQHF
17	TRBV27	TRBD2	TRBJ2-2	few	TGTGCCAGCAGTCCACCCCCTAGCGGCGCGAACACCGGGGAGCTGTTTTTT	CASSPPPSGANTGELFF
15	TRBV12-3/TRBV12-4	NA	TRBJ2-6	NA	TGTGCCAGCAGCTATCGGCGCTCTGGGGCCAACGTCCTGACTTTC	CASSYRRSGANVLTF
15	TRBV6-1	NA	TRBJ2-7	few	TGTGCCAGCAGTCTGGCGCAGGGATTCTCCTACGAGCAGTACTTC	CASSLAQGFSYEQYF
15	TRBV20-1	NA	TRBJ2-7	NA	TGCAGTGCTCCAGTCCAGGGGGGAGCGTCCTACGAGCAGTACTTC	CSAPVQGGASYEQYF
15	TRBV7-3	NA	TRBJ2-5	many	TGTGCCAGCAGCTTAACCCCCCGCCCATCTGGGACCCAGTACTTC	CASSLTPRPSGTQYF
16	TRBV5-4	TRBD1	TRBJ2-2	many	TGTGCCAGCAGCTTTGGACAGGGGGCGTCTATCGGGGAGCTGTTTTTT	CASSFGQGASIGELFF
18	TRBV6-2/TRBV6-3	NA	TRBJ2-7	NA	TGTGCCAGCAGTTACTCGAAAGCCCGGAGACAGAGCGCCTACGAGCAGTACTTC	CASSYSKARRQSAYEQYF
16	TRBV11-2	NA	TRBJ2-2	NA	TGTGCCAGCAGTCCCGACCCTGCTAGATATAGCGGGGAGCTGTTTTTT	CASSPDPARYSGELFF
14	TRBV6-1	TRBD1	TRBJ1-2	medium-sized	TGTGCCAGCAGTTTTGATTCCCATCAGGACAGGCCGATCTTC	CASSFDSHQDRPIF
16	TRBV13	TRBD2	TRBJ2-1	medium-sized	TGTGCCAGCAGCTTAAGAGCGGGAGGGTCCTACAATGAGCAGTTCTTC	CASSLRAGGSYNEQFF
16	TRBV18	TRBD2	TRBJ2-7	NA	TGTGCCAGCTCGCGACTAGCGGTAGATAGGGCCTACGAGCAGTACTTC	CASSRLAVDRAYEQYF
15	TRBV24-1	TRBD1	TRBJ2-5	NA	TGTGCCACCTCCAGGGGTCAGGGGGATGTGGAGACCCAGTACTTC	CATSRGQGDVETQYF
14	TRBV5-1	NA	TRBJ1-6	many	TGCGCCAGCAGCTGGGGGGGGATGGATTCACCCCTCCACTTT	CASSWGGMDSPLHF
13	TRBV20-1	TRBD2	TRBJ2-1	NA	TGCAGTGCTCCTGGACTAGCGGTACAGGAGCAGTTCTTC	CSAPGLAVQEQFF
14	TRBV6-4	NA	TRBJ2-7	NA	TGTGCCAGCAGTGACACCCTGAGCTCCTACGAGCAGTACTTC	CASSDTLSSYEQYF
14	TRBV6-1	NA	TRBJ1-5	few	TGTGCCAGCAGTGGACAGGTTCACAATCAGCCCCAGCATTTT	CASSGQVHNQPQHF
12	TRBV24-1	NA	TRBJ1-1	NA	TGTGCCACCAGTGCGGGGAACACTGAAGCTTTCTTT	CATSAGNTEAFF
15	TRBV5-6	NA	TRBJ2-5	few	TGTGCCAGCAGCTTTCGGGCGGGGGCGTGGAGGACCCAGTACTTC	CASSFRAGAWRTQYF
16	TRBV20-1	NA	TRBJ1-1	NA	TGCAGTGCTAGTCCCCCGGGGTCGGGGAGGGGCACTGGAGATTTCTTT	CSASPPGSGRGTGDFF
14	TRBV3-1	TRBD2	TRBJ2-3	NA	TGTGCCAGCAGCCGAGCGGGGGGCACAGATACGCAGTATTTT	CASSRAGGTDTQYF
12	TRBV20-1	NA	TRBJ2-1	many	TGCAGTGCTAGGCCCACGAGCGGACGGCAGTTCTTC	CSARPTSGRQFF
16	TRBV7-8	NA	TRBJ1-1	NA	TGTGCCAGCAGCCAAAAGGCGGTACCCTCGAACACTGAAGCTTTCTTT	CASSQKAVPSNTEAFF
15	TRBV6-2/TRBV6-3	NA	TRBJ2-3	few	TGTGCCAGCAGTTACATATGGACGGGCTCAGATACGCAGTATTTT	CASSYIWTGSDTQYF
14	TRBV7-3	TRBD1	TRBJ2-7	NA	TGTGCCAGCAGCTTAGGAGGACAGGGCCACGAGCAGTACTTC	CASSLGGQGHEQYF
15	TRBV6-1	TRBD1	TRBJ1-1	few	TGTGCCAGCACCGAAACAGGGGGCCGAAACACTGAAGCTTTCTTT	CASTETGGRNTEAFF
15	TRBV4-2	NA	TRBJ2-2	NA	TGTGCCAGCAGCCAAGATCTGGGACATGCCGGGGAGCTGTTTTTT	CASSQDLGHAGELFF
20	TRBV11-3	TRBD1	TRBJ2-2	many	TGTGCCAGCAGCTTAGTGTTTTGGGACAGCCGACCCGATGGCACCGGGGAGCTGTTTTTT	CASSLVFWDSRPDGTGELFF
14	TRBV6-2/TRBV6-3	NA	TRBJ2-2	NA	TGTGCCAGCAGTTATGGACTGATGACCGGGGAGCTGTTTTTT	CASSYGLMTGELFF
13	TRBV30	TRBD2	TRBJ2-7	NA	TGTGCCTGGAGTGAGGGGACTAGCGGGAGGCAGTACTTC	CAWSEGTSGRQYF
16	TRBV6-1	TRBD1	TRBJ2-1	few	TGTGCCAGCAGATCATTGACAGGGCACGGGGTCAACGAGCAGTTCTTC	CASRSLTGHGVNEQFF
14	TRBV12-3/TRBV12-4	TRBD1	TRBJ1-4	NA	TGTGCCAGCAGTTTATACAGGGGAGGCGAAAAACTGTTTTTT	CASSLYRGGEKLFF
11	TRBV20-1	NA	TRBJ1-1	many	TGCAGTGCCCCGGGCAGGACTGAAGCTTTCTTT	CSAPGRTEAFF
12	TRBV29-1	NA	TRBJ2-7	many	TGCAGCGTTGTCGGGGGCCCCTACGAGCAGTACTTC	CSVVGGPYEQYF
11	TRBV20-1	NA	TRBJ1-2	NA	TGCAGTGCTAGAGACAGCTATGGCTACACCTTC	CSARDSYGYTF